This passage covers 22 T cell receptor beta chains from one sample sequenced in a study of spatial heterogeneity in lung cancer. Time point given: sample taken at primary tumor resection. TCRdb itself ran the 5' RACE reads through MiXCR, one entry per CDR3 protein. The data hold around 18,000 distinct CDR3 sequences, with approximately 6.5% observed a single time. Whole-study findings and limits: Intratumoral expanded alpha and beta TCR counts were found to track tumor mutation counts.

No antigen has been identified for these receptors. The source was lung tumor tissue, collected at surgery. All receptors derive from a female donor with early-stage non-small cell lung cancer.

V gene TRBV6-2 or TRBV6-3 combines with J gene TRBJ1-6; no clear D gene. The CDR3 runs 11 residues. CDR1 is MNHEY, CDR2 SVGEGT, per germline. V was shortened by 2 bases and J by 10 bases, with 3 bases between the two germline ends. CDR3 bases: TGTGCCAGCAGTTACCCGTCACCCCTCCACTTT. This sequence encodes CASSYPSPLHF.

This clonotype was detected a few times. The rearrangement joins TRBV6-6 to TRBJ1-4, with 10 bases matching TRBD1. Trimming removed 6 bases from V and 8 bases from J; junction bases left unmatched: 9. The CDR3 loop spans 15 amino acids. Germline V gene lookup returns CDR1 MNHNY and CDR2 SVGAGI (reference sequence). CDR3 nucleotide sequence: TGTGCCAGCAGGAACCCCGGGACAGGGGACGAAAAACTGTTTTTT. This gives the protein CASRNPGTGDEKLFF.

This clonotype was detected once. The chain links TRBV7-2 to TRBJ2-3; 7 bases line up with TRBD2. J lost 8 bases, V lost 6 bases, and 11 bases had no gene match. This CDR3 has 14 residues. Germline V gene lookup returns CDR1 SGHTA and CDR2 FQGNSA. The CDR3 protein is CASSQPGTGGTQYF. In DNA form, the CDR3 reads TGTGCCAGCAGTCAGCCGGGTACGGGAGGTACGCAGTATTTT.

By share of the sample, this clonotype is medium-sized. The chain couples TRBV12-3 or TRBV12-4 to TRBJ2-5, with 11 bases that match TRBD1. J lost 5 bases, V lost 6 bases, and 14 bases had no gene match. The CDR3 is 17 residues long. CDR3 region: CASSPPRGTGGDETQYF. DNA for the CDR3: TGTGCCAGCAGCCCCCCCCGCGGGACAGGGGGGGACGAGACCCAGTACTTC.

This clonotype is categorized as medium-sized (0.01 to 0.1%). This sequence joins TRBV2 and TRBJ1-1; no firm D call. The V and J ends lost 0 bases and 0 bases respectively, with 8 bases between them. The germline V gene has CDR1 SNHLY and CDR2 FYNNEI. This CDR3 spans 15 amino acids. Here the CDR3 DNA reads TGTGCCAGCAGTGAAGCCCTGACGGTGAACACTGAAGCTTTCTTT. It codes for CASSEALTVNTEAFF.

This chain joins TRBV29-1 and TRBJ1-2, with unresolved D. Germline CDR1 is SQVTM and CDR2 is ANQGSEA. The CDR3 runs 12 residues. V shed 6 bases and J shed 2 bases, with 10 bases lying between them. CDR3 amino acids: CSVKMSNYGYTF. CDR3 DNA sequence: TGCAGCGTAAAAATGTCCAACTATGGCTACACCTTC.

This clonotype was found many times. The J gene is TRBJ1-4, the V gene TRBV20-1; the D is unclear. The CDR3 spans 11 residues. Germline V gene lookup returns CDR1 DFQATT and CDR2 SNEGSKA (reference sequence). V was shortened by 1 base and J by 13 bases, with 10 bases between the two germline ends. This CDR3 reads CSARVFQGLFF. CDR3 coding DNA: TGCAGTGCTAGAGTCTTTCAAGGACTGTTTTTT.

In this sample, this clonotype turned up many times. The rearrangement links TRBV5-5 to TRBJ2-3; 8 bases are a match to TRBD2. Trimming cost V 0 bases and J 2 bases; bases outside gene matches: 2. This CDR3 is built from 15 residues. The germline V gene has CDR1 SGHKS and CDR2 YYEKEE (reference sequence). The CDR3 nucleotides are TGTGCCAGCAGCTTGGTAGCGGGGTACACAGATACGCAGTATTTT. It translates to CASSLVAGYTDTQYF.

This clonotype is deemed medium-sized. The CDR3 here is CSAYWSGRSNEQFF. The DNA of the CDR3 is TGCAGTGCTTATTGGTCGGGGAGAAGCAATGAGCAGTTCTTC. The chain combines TRBV20-1 with TRBJ2-1, with TRBD2 as a possible D gene (5 bases). The V and J ends lost 5 bases and 6 bases respectively, with 17 bases between them. CDR3 size: 14 residues. Germline lookup yields CDR1 DFQATT and CDR2 SNEGSKA (reference sequence).

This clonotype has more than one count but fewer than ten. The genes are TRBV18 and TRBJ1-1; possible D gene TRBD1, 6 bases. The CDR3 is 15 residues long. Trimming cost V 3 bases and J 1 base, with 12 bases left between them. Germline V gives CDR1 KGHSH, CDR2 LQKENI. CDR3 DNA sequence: TGTGCCAGCTCACCGCCCAGGGGTGAGAACACTGAAGCTTTCTTT. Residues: CASSPPRGENTEAFF.

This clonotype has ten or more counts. The CDR3 DNA reads as TGTGCCAGCAGCTACGACAGGGGAAGGCAGCCCCAGCATTTT. Encoded protein: CASSYDRGRQPQHF. V is TRBV12-3 or TRBV12-4 and J is TRBJ1-5; 8 bases agree with TRBD1. Trimming removed 6 bases from V and 7 bases from J; junction bases left unmatched: 8. The CDR3 covers 14 residues.

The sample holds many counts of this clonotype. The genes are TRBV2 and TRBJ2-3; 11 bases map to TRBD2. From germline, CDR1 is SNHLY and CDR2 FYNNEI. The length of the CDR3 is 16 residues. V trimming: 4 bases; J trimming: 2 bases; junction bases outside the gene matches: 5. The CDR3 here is CASSARTSGLTDTQYF. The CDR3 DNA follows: TGTGCCAGCAGTGCCCGGACTAGCGGGCTCACAGATACGCAGTATTTT.

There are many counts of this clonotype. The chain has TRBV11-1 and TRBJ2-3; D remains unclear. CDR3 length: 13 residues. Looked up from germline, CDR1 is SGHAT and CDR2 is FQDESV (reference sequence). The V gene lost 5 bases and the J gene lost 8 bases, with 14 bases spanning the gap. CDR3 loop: CASSLSDFGTQYF. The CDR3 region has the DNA TGTGCCAGCAGCCTGTCCGACTTCGGTACGCAGTATTTT.

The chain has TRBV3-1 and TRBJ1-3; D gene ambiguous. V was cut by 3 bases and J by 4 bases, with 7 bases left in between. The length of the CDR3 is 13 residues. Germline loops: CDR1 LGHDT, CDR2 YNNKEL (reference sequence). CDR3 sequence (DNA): TGTGCCAGCAGCCAGGCCCAAGGAAACACCATATATTTT. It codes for CASSQAQGNTIYF. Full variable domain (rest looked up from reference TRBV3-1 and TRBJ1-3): DTAVSQTPKYLVTQMGNDKSIKCEQNLGHDTMYWYKQDSKKFLKIMFSYNNKELIINETVPNRFSPKSPDKAHLNLHINSLELGDSAVYFCASSQAQGNTIYFGEGSWLTVV.

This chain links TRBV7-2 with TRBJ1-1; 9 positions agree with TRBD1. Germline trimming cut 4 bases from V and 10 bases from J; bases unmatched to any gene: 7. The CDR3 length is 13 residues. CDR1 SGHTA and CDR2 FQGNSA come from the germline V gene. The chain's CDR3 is CASSSTGQGRAFF. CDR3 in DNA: TGTGCCAGCAGCTCCACGGGACAGGGTCGAGCTTTCTTT.

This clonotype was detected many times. The CDR3 DNA sequence: TGCAGTGCTAGCCCGACAGGGGGCCATTCACCCCTCCACTTT. Translated: CSASPTGGHSPLHF. The chain uses TRBV20-1 and TRBJ1-6, with 10 nucleotides matching TRBD1. The CDR3 covers 14 residues. The V segment lost 3 bases and the J segment 8 bases; nucleotides outside the gene matches: 4. CDR1 DFQATT and CDR2 SNEGSKA come from the germline V gene (reference sequence).

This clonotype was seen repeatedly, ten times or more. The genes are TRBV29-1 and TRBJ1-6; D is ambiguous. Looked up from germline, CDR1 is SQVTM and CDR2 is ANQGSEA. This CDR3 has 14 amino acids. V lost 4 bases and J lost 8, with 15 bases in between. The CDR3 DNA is TGCAGCGTTGCGCTGGCATCTAATGATTCACCCCTCCACTTT. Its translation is CSVALASNDSPLHF.

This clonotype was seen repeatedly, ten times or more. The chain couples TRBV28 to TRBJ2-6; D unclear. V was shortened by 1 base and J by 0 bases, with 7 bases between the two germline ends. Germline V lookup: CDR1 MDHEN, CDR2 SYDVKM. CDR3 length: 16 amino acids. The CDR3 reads CASSLSARSGANVLTF. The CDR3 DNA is TGTGCCAGCAGTTTATCCGCCCGCTCTGGGGCCAACGTCCTGACTTTC.

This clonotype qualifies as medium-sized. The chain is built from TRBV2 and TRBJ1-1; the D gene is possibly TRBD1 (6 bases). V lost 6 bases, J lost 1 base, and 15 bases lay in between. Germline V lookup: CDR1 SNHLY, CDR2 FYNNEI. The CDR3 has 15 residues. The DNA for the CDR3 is TGTGCCAGCAGGATTAACAGGGTTCAGAACACTGAAGCTTTCTTT. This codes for CASRINRVQNTEAFF. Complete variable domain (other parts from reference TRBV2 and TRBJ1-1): EPEVTQTPSHQVTQMGQEVILRCVPISNHLYFYWYRQILGQKVEFLVSFYNNEISEKSEIFDDQFSVERPDGSNFTLKIRSTKLEDSAMYFCASRINRVQNTEAFFGQGTRLTVV.

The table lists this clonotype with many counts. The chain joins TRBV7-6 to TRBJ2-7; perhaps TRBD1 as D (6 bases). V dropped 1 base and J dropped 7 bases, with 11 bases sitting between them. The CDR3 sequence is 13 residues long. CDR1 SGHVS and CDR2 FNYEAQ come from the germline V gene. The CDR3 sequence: CASSLVGGEEQYF. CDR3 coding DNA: TGTGCCAGCAGCTTAGTAGGGGGAGAGGAGCAGTACTTC.

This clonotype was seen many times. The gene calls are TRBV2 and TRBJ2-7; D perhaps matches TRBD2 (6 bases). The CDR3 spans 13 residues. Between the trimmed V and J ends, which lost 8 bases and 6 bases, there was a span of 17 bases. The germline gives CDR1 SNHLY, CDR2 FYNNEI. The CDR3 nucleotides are TGTGCCAGCCAAGACTGGAGGGGCGTCGAGCAGTACTTC. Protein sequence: CASQDWRGVEQYF.

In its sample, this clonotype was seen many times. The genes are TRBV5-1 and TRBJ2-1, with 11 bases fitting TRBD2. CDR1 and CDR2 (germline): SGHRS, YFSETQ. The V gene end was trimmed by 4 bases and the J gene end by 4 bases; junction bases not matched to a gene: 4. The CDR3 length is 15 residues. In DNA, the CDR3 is TGCGCCAGCAGCCCGATAGCGGGGGGGTACAATGAGCAGTTCTTC. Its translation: CASSPIAGGYNEQFF.